This section outlines one T cell receptor beta chain sequence together with its context. The method was immunoSEQ multiplex PCR; TCRdb's version includes in-frame clones alone and lacks a portion of them. The repertoire consists of fewer than 60,000 clones, with approximately 90% occurring once and the leading ten covering around 3.9%. This specimen belongs to a study of technical replicates of blood from several donors. The CDR3 runs to 14 residues. V lost 3 bases and J 7 bases, leaving 12 bases between the germline ends. Germline V CDR1 and CDR2: SGHTA, FQGNSA. The chain couples TRBV7-2 to TRBJ2-2; perhaps TRBD1 as D (5 bases). Input material: PBMCs. This TCR came from a human donor in good health. Some clones in this sample may be carry-over from other donors' samples. CDR3 DNA: TGTGCCAGCAGCTTTACAGGTCCTTACGGGGAGCTGTTTTTT. Translation gives CASSFTGPYGELFF.